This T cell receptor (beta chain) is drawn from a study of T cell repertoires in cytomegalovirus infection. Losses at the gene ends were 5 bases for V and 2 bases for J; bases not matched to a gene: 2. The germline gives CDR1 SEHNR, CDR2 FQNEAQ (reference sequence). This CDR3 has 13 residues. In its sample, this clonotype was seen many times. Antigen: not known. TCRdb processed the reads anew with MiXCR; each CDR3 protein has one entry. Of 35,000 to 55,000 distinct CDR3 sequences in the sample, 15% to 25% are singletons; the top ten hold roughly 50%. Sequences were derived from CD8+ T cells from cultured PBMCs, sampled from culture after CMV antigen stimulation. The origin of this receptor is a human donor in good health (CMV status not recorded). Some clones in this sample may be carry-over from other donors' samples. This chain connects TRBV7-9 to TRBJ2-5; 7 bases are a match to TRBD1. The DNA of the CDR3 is TGTGCCAGCAGCAAGACAGGGCAAGAGACCCAGTACTTC. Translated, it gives CASSKTGQETQYF. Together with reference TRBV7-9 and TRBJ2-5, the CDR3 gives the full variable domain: DTGVSQNPRHKITKRGQNVTFRCDPISEHNRLYWYRQTLGQGPEFLTYFQNEAQLEKSRLLSDRFSAERPKGSFSTLEIQRTEQGDSAMYLCASSKTGQETQYFGPGTRLLVL.